The 10 T cell receptor beta chains given below trace back to one sample, sequenced in a study of blood T cells in healthy people across ages. A J-beta primer mix and a sample-barcoded 5' primer were used in a second PCR of roughly 7 to 12 cycles. From the 5' RACE reads, TCRdb called clonotypes with MiXCR, one entry per CDR3 protein. The data hold 780,000 or so distinct CDR3 sequences, with 25% observed a single time. These sequences were also reported in another study, on T cells of mothers and their children.

Sample: blood. The receptors come from a boy between 10 and 17 years old in good health.

This clonotype was seen a few times. The chain recombines TRBV2 with TRBJ2-5; D is unresolved. The better agreement between TRBJ2-1 and the DNA end casts doubt on the J call. The germline CDR1 and CDR2 sequences are SNHLY and FYNNEI. The CDR3 has 11 amino acids. DNA for the CDR3: TGTGCCAGCAGCCCCCCTAGTATTCAGTTCTTC. The encoded protein is CASSPPSIQFF.

The gene calls are TRBV29-1 and TRBJ2-4, with unresolved D. This CDR3 region has 13 residues. CDR1 and CDR2 (germline): SQVTM, ANQGSEA. Trimming pared 5 bases from V and 8 bases from J, leaving 16 bases between. The CDR3 coding sequence is TGCAGCGTTTTTATACCAGGAACGGACATTCAGTACTTC. Its protein is CSVFIPGTDIQYF. Together with reference TRBV29-1 and TRBJ2-4, the CDR3 gives the full variable domain: SAVISQKPSRDICQRGTSLTIQCQVDSQVTMMFWYRQQPGQSLTLIATANQGSEATYESGFVIDKFPISRPNLTFSTLTVSNMSPEDSSIYLCSVFIPGTDIQYFGAGTRLSVL.

The chain couples TRBV11-2 to TRBJ1-1; D is unresolved. The V end was cut by 6 bases, the J end by 5 bases, with 13 bases between. CDR3 length equals 13 residues. CDR1 and CDR2 (germline): SGHAT, FQNNGV. CDR3 sequence: CASRQTSWTEAFF. The DNA for the CDR3 is TGTGCCAGCAGGCAAACGTCGTGGACTGAAGCTTTCTTT.

The chain couples TRBV28 to TRBJ1-2; tentatively, D is TRBD1 (5 bases). The CDR3 runs to 14 residues. Germline V CDR1 and CDR2: MDHEN, SYDVKM. Trimming took off 4 bases at V and 7 bases at J, with 16 bases between the two ends. The CDR3 loop is CASSSPQQARGYTF. The CDR3 nucleotides are TGTGCCAGCAGTTCCCCCCAACAGGCCCGTGGCTACACCTTC.

The J gene is TRBJ1-1, the V gene TRBV20-1, with 9 bases identical to TRBD1. Germline CDR1 is DFQATT and CDR2 is SNEGSKA (reference sequence). The CDR3 consists of 15 residues. With 0 bases clipped from V and 1 base from J, the junction kept 3 bases outside the gene matches. The CDR3 spells CSARERGQGNTEAFF. The CDR3 nucleotides read TGCAGTGCTAGAGAGCGGGGACAGGGGAACACTGAAGCTTTCTTT.

The rearrangement uses TRBV4-1 and TRBJ2-5; D call uncertain. V lost 0 bases and J lost 0, with 14 bases in between. The CDR3 is 17 amino acids. Germline lookup yields CDR1 MGHRA and CDR2 YSYEKL. CDR3 DNA: TGCGCCAGCAGCCAAGATTCCCTAGAGGCCTACCAAGAGACCCAGTACTTC. It encodes CASSQDSLEAYQETQYF.

This clonotype was counted only a few times. This chain uses TRBV9 with TRBJ2-5, with 7 positions matching TRBD2. This CDR3 comprises 15 residues. Germline lookup yields CDR1 SGDLS and CDR2 YYNGEE. V shed 0 bases and J 2 bases; nucleotides not matched to a gene: 4. The CDR3 loop is CASSVAGRVQETQYF. As DNA, the CDR3 is TGTGCCAGCAGCGTAGCTGGGAGGGTGCAAGAGACCCAGTACTTC.

The chain has TRBV20-1 and TRBJ2-3, with D possibly matching TRBD2 (6 bases). V lost 5 bases, J lost 2 bases, and 11 bases lay in between. Germline loops: CDR1 DFQATT, CDR2 SNEGSKA (reference sequence). The CDR3 has 13 amino acids. The DNA of the CDR3 is TGCAGTGCTCCGGGACTCCTCACAGATACGCAGTATTTT. Its translation: CSAPGLLTDTQYF.

V and J are TRBV21-1 and TRBJ1-3; TRBD1 reflects the table's D call only, with no check against the DNA. TRBV21-1 is a pseudogene. The CDR3 covers 16 residues. The CDR3 DNA reads TGTGCCAGCAAAGGGGCGTCTTTAGACTCTGGAAACACCATATATTTT. Its protein is CASKGASLDSGNTIYF.

This clonotype has a count of ten or more. V gene TRBV20-1 combines with J gene TRBJ2-7, with 8 bases aligning to TRBD1. The CDR3 runs 15 residues. V shed 0 bases, J shed 4 bases, and the junction held 8 bases outside the gene matches. The germline V gene encodes CDR1 DFQATT and CDR2 SNEGSKA (reference sequence). The CDR3 protein is CSARDGAGGLYEQYF. In DNA form, the CDR3 reads TGCAGTGCTAGAGATGGGGCAGGGGGCCTATACGAGCAGTACTTC.